This T cell receptor beta chain was recorded in a study of OX40 agonist ivuxolimab in advanced cancers. Study-level information: Three partial responders included one hepatocellular carcinoma patient and two cutaneous melanoma patients.

Patients with autoimmune history or systemic immunosuppression were excluded. This CDR3 spans 17 amino acids. From germline, CDR1 is SEHNR and CDR2 FQNEAQ (reference sequence). Trimming shortened V by 5 bases and J by 0 bases, and 17 bases separated the two germline ends. Here immunoSEQ multiplex PCR was the method, and the copy in TCRdb shows in-frame clones only, minus some. The sample carries 50,000 to 60,000 clones, 85% to 90% recorded once. The J gene is TRBJ1-3, the V gene TRBV7-9, with D possibly matching TRBD1 (6 bases). The sequencing used CD4+ or CD8+ T cells sorted from blood, collected in a trial of the OX40 agonist ivuxolimab. The sequence was collected from an adult with an advanced solid tumor such as melanoma, head and neck, liver or kidney cancer. CDR3 sequence reads: CASSPPRGPASGNTIYF. The CDR3 DNA follows: TGTGCCAGCAGCCCACCCAGGGGCCCTGCCTCTGGAAACACCATATATTTT.